This entry lists 9 T cell receptor beta chains sequenced from one sample in a study of monozygotic twins with cystic fibrosis. The data were produced by immunoSEQ multiplex PCR, yet TCRdb's version contains in-frame clones alone and is incomplete. The repertoire consists of 12,000 to 15,000 clones, with roughly 98% occurring once and the leading ten covering roughly 0.41%. The sequenced sample was blood. These receptors all stem from a girl aged 2 to 10 with cystic fibrosis.

This chain links TRBV5-6 with TRBJ2-1; 8 positions match TRBD2. The CDR3 has 17 residues. V lost 2 bases and J lost 4; bases outside the gene matches: 11. Germline loops: CDR1 SGHDT, CDR2 YYEEEE. The CDR3 DNA follows: TGTGCCAGCAGCTTAATGACTAGTAGCGGGACTTACAATGAGCAGTTCTTC. It encodes CASSLMTSSGTYNEQFF.

The CDR3 is CASSLTGTEAFF. The DNA for the CDR3 is TGTGCCAGCAGCCTTACGGGGACTGAAGCTTTCTTT. V is TRBV6-5 and J is TRBJ1-1; D uncertain. CDR1 is MNHEY, CDR2 SVGAGI, per germline. This CDR3 contains 12 residues. Trimming left V 6 bases short and J 5 bases short, with 10 bases between.

CDR3 residues: CASSLAGTGIYEQYF. In DNA, the CDR3 is TGTGCCAGCAGCTTAGCCGGGACAGGGATATACGAGCAGTACTTC. The J gene is TRBJ2-7, the V gene TRBV11-2, with 9 bases identical to TRBD1. The CDR3 consists of 15 residues. Germline CDR1 and CDR2: SGHAT and FQNNGV. Losses at the gene ends were 1 base for V and 4 bases for J; bases not matched to a gene: 5.

This chain links TRBV2 with TRBJ2-7; 8 nucleotides line up with TRBD2. The trim removed 4 bases at V and 2 bases at J, leaving 13 bases unmatched. The CDR3 has 17 amino acids. The V gene's germline CDR1 is SNHLY and CDR2 FYNNEI. CDR3 residues: CASSGSNTLAGAYEQYF. The CDR3 region has the DNA TGTGCCAGCAGTGGATCAAATACTCTAGCGGGTGCCTACGAGCAGTACTTC. Complete variable domain (other parts from reference TRBV2 and TRBJ2-7): EPEVTQTPSHQVTQMGQEVILRCVPISNHLYFYWYRQILGQKVEFLVSFYNNEISEKSEIFDDQFSVERPDGSNFTLKIRSTKLEDSAMYFCASSGSNTLAGAYEQYFGPGTRLTVT.

The V call is TRBV6-5, the J call TRBJ2-5; perhaps TRBD2 as D (6 bases). Per the germline V gene, CDR1 is MNHEY and CDR2 is SVGAGI. Trimming took off 6 bases at V and 4 bases at J, with 18 bases between the two ends. There are 15 residues in the CDR3. The CDR3 DNA sequence: TGTGCCAGCAGGTCACCCGGGCGGGGCGGAGAGACCCAGTACTTC. This codes for CASRSPGRGGETQYF.

The rearrangement joins TRBV2 to TRBJ1-1; D possibly corresponds to TRBD1 (5 bases). V lost 1 base and J 11 bases, leaving 17 bases between the germline ends. Germline lookup yields CDR1 SNHLY and CDR2 FYNNEI. The CDR3 loop spans 14 amino acids. The CDR3 coding sequence is TGTGCCAGCAGTGAAGGGCAGAGGGGTGTGTGGGCTTTCTTT. It is translated as CASSEGQRGVWAFF.

V is TRBV9 and J is TRBJ1-1, with 9 bases lining up with TRBD1. This CDR3 has 14 amino acids. V dropped 2 bases and J dropped 6; count of bases not matched to a gene: 5. CDR1 and CDR2 (germline): SGDLS, YYNGEE. The CDR3 spells CASSVKTGGSEAFF. The CDR3 nucleotides read TGTGCCAGCAGCGTTAAAACAGGGGGCTCTGAAGCTTTCTTT.

The chain carries TRBV6-6 and TRBJ2-1; 7 nucleotides match TRBD1. CDR3 size: 14 residues. The germline V gene has CDR1 MNHNY and CDR2 SVGAGI (reference sequence). V lost 0 bases and J lost 6; bases outside the gene matches: 2. The CDR3 protein is CASSYSGQPNEQFF. The CDR3 nucleotides are TGTGCCAGCAGTTACTCGGGACAGCCCAATGAGCAGTTCTTC.

The CDR3 region is CASSLEGVGTGELFF. As DNA, the CDR3 is TGTGCCAGCAGCTTAGAAGGGGTAGGCACCGGGGAGCTGTTTTTT. The chain employs TRBV7-2 and TRBJ2-2; possible D gene TRBD1, 5 bases. CDR3 length equals 15 residues. Germline V gives CDR1 SGHTA, CDR2 FQGNSA. Deletions cut 1 base from V and 4 bases from J, with 10 bases between.